This T cell receptor beta chain is drawn from a study of T cell changes during pregnancy in multiple sclerosis. Here immunoSEQ multiplex PCR was the method, and the copy in TCRdb shows in-frame clones only, minus some. The sample yields about 72,000 clones, about 93% seen once. The source is a female donor in good health, enrolled as a control in a pregnancy study. Source: peripheral blood, taken in the first trimester of pregnancy.

The CDR3 here is CASSLGSGLSNQPQHF. The DNA for the CDR3 is TGTGCCAGCAGCTTAGGATCTGGGCTAAGCAATCAGCCCCAGCATTTT. This chain uses TRBV7-9 with TRBJ1-5; unclear D gene. This CDR3 contains 16 residues. CDR1 and CDR2 (germline): SEHNR, FQNEAQ (reference sequence). Trimming took off 1 base at V and 1 base at J, with 11 bases between the two ends.